Listed below are T cell receptor beta chains from one sample, sequenced in a study of T cell changes during pregnancy in multiple sclerosis. Sequenced by immunoSEQ multiplex PCR; TCRdb stores in-frame clones only, minus some. Found here are about 39,000 clones, around 93% of them singletons; the top ten hold 0.35%. The starting material was CD4+ T cells from peripheral blood mononuclear cells, obtained after pregnancy. The receptors here all came from a female donor with multiple sclerosis, enrolled in a pregnancy study. The CDR3 runs from the conserved cysteine through the conserved F or W. Each record gives: V gene, J gene, clone size, D gene, CDR3 length, CDR3 protein, CDR3 DNA. D genes are given only for firm matches. Only part of the rows carry a size: once, few, many, or a class if the clone is expanded.

v_gene: TRBV5-1; j_gene: TRBJ2-1; abundance: .; d_gene: TRBD1; len: 15; CDR3aa: CASSLMGQGAREQFF; CDR3nt: TGCGCCAGCAGCTTGATGGGACAGGGGGCAAGGGAGCAGTTCTTC
v_gene: TRBV25-1; j_gene: TRBJ1-6; abundance: .; d_gene: TRBD1; len: 17; CDR3aa: CASSAHEGQFYNSPLHF; CDR3nt: TGTGCCAGCAGTGCCCATGAGGGACAGTTTTATAATTCACCCCTCCACTTT
v_gene: TRBV9; j_gene: TRBJ1-2; abundance: .; d_gene: .; len: 16; CDR3aa: CASSPWGTGGIYGYTF; CDR3nt: TGTGCCAGCAGCCCCTGGGGGACCGGGGGAATCTATGGCTACACCTTC
v_gene: TRBV10-3; j_gene: TRBJ2-6; abundance: .; d_gene: .; len: 15; CDR3aa: CAISEREVLTNVLTF; CDR3nt: TGTGCCATCAGTGAGAGAGAGGTTCTGACCAACGTCCTGACTTTC
v_gene: TRBV7-9; j_gene: TRBJ2-7; abundance: .; d_gene: .; len: 14; CDR3aa: CASSTPLSSYEQYF; CDR3nt: TGTGCCAGCAGCACCCCACTGTCCTCCTACGAGCAGTACTTC
v_gene: TRBV2; j_gene: TRBJ2-2; abundance: .; d_gene: TRBD1; len: 15; CDR3aa: CASSETGAHTGELFF; CDR3nt: TGTGCCAGCAGTGAAACAGGGGCACACACCGGGGAGCTGTTTTTT
v_gene: TRBV11-2; j_gene: TRBJ2-1; abundance: .; d_gene: TRBD2; len: 15; CDR3aa: CASSFLGGGYNEQFF; CDR3nt: TGTGCCAGCAGCTTCCTGGGCGGGGGGTACAATGAGCAGTTCTTC
v_gene: TRBV6-1; j_gene: TRBJ2-2; abundance: once; d_gene: .; len: 15; CDR3aa: CASRLYGENTGELFF; CDR3nt: TGTGCCAGCAGGTTATACGGGGAAAACACCGGGGAGCTGTTTTTT
v_gene: TRBV10-2; j_gene: TRBJ2-3; abundance: .; d_gene: TRBD1; len: 15; CDR3aa: CASSKEGQGTDTQYF; CDR3nt: TGCGCCAGCAGCAAGGAGGGACAGGGCACAGATACGCAGTATTTT
v_gene: TRBV30; j_gene: TRBJ2-7; abundance: once; d_gene: TRBD1; len: 12; CDR3aa: CAWSRQGYEQYF; CDR3nt: TGTGCCTGGAGTCGACAGGGGTACGAGCAGTACTTC
v_gene: TRBV29-1; j_gene: TRBJ1-1; abundance: once; d_gene: .; len: 11; CDR3aa: CSVPGQFEAFF; CDR3nt: TGCAGCGTCCCAGGACAGTTTGAAGCTTTCTTT
v_gene: TRBV14; j_gene: TRBJ2-3; abundance: .; d_gene: .; len: 17; CDR3aa: CASSDGWRGPSTDTQYF; CDR3nt: TGTGCCAGCAGCGACGGATGGCGGGGACCCAGCACAGATACGCAGTATTTT
v_gene: TRBV6-1; j_gene: TRBJ2-7; abundance: .; d_gene: TRBD1; len: 14; CDR3aa: CASSGDRAGYEQYF; CDR3nt: TGTGCCAGCAGTGGGGACAGGGCGGGGTACGAGCAGTACTTC
v_gene: TRBV4-1; j_gene: TRBJ2-1; abundance: .; d_gene: .; len: 16; CDR3aa: CASSPVRGEAYNEQFF; CDR3nt: TGCGCCAGCAGCCCAGTTCGTGGGGAGGCCTACAATGAGCAGTTCTTC
v_gene: TRBV5-5; j_gene: TRBJ2-5; abundance: .; d_gene: .; len: 15; CDR3aa: CASAFGEGRQETQYF; CDR3nt: TGTGCCAGCGCTTTCGGGGAAGGGAGGCAAGAGACCCAGTACTTC